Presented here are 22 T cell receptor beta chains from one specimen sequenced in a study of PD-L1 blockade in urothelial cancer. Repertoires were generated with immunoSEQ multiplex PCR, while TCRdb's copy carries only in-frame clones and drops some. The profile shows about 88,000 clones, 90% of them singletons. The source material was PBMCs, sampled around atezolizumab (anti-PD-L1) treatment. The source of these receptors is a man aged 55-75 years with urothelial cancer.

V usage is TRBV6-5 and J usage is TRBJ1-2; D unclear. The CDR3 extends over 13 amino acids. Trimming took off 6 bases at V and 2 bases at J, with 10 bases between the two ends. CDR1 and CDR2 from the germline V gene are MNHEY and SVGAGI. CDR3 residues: CASSPVVNYGYTF. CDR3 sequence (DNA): TGTGCCAGCAGCCCAGTCGTAAACTATGGCTACACCTTC.

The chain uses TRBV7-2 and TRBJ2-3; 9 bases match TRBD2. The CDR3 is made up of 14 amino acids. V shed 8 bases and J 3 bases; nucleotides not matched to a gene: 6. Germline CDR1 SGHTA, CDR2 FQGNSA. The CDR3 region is CASGGRDRTDTQYF. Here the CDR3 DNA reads TGTGCCAGCGGCGGGAGGGACAGAACAGATACGCAGTATTTT.

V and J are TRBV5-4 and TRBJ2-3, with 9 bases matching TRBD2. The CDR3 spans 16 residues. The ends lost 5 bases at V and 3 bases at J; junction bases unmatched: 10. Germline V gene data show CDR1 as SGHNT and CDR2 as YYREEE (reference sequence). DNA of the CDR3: TGTGCCAGCAGGGGGTGGGCTAGCGGGGATACAGATACGCAGTATTTT. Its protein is CASRGWASGDTDTQYF.

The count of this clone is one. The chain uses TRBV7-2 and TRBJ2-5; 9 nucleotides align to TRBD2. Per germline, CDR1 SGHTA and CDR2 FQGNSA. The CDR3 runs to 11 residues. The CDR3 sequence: CAAGGQETQYF. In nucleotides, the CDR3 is TGTGCGGCGGGGGGGCAGGAGACCCAGTACTTC.

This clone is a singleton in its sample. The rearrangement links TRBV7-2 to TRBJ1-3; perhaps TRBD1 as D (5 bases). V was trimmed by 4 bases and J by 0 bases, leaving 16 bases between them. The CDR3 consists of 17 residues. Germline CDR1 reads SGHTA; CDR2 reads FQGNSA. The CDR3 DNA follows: TGTGCCAGCAGCTCTAGTGGCCTAGGGGTCTCTGGAAACACCATATATTTT. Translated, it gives CASSSSGLGVSGNTIYF.

CDR3 loop: CASSLGGEDEQYF. The CDR3 region has the DNA TGTGCCAGCAGCTTGGGGGGGGAGGACGAGCAGTACTTC. The rearrangement uses TRBV5-4 and TRBJ2-7; D is perhaps TRBD2 (6 bases). The germline CDR1 and CDR2 sequences are SGHNT and YYREEE (reference sequence). The CDR3 loop spans 13 amino acids. Trimming left V 0 bases short and J 5 bases short, with 9 bases between.

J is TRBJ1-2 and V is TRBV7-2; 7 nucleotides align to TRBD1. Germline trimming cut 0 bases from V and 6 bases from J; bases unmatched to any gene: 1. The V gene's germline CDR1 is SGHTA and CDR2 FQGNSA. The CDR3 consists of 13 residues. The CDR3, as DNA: TGTGCCAGCAGCTTAGCTCAGGGGGATGGCTACACCTTC. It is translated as CASSLAQGDGYTF.

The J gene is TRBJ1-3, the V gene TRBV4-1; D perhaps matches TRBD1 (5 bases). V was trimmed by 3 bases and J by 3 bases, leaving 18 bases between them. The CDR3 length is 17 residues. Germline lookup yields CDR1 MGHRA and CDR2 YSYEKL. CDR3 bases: TGCGCCAGCAGCCAGGGAGGAGGGCGGGGCAGTGGAAACACCATATATTTT. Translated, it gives CASSQGGGRGSGNTIYF.

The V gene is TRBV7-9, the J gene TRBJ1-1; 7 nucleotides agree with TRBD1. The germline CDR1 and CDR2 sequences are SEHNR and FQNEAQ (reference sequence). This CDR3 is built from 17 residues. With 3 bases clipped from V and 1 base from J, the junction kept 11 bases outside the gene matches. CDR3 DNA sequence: TGTGCCAGCAGCTTCTTTACAGGGGTAGGGAGGAACACTGAAGCTTTCTTT. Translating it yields CASSFFTGVGRNTEAFF.

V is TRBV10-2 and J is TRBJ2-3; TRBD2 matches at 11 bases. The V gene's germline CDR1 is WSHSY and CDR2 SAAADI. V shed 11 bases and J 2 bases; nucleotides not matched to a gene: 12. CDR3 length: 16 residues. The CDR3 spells CAALRKGLADTDTQYF. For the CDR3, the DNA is TGCGCCGCATTGCGCAAGGGACTAGCGGACACAGATACGCAGTATTTT.

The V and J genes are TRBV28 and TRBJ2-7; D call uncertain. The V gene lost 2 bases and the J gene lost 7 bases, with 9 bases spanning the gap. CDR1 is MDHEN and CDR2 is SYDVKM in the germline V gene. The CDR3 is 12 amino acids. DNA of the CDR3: TGTGCCAGCAGTTTAGGGCAGTATGAGCAGTACTTC. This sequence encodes CASSLGQYEQYF.

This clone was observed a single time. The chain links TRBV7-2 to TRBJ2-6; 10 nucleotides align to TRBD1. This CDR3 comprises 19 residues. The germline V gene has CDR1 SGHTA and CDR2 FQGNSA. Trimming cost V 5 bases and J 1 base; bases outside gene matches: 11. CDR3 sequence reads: CASSPLPPGQGSGANVLTF. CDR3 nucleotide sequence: TGTGCCAGCAGCCCCTTACCTCCGGGACAGGGGTCTGGGGCCAACGTCCTGACTTTC.

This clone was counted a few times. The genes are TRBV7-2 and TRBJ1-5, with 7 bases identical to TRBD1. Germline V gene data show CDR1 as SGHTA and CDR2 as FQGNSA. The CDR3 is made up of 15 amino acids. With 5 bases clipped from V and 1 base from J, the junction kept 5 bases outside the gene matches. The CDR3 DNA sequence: TGTGCCAGCAGCGTGGGACAGTTGAGCAATCAGCCCCAGCATTTT. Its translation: CASSVGQLSNQPQHF.

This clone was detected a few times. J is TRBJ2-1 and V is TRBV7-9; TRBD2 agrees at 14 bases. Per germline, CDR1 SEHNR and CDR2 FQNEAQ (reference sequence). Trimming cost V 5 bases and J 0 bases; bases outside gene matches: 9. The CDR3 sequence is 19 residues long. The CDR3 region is CASSRTSGGLQSSYNEQFF. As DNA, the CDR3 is TGTGCCAGCAGCAGGACTAGCGGGGGGCTTCAAAGCTCCTACAATGAGCAGTTCTTC.

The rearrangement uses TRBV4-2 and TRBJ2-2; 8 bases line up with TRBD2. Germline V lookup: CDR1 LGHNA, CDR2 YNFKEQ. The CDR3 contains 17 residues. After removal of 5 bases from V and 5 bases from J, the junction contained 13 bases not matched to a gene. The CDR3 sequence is CASSLDYGREGTGELFF. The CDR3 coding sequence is TGTGCCAGCAGCTTAGATTACGGGAGGGAGGGAACCGGGGAGCTGTTTTTT.

The CDR3 coding sequence is TGTGCCTGGAGCGCCCTCCGCTCCCGCGTGCTAGCGGGAGGCGCGTACAATGAGCAGTTCTTC. Amino acid sequence: CAWSALRSRVLAGGAYNEQFF. The chain is built from TRBV30 and TRBJ2-1; 11 nucleotides agree with TRBD2. CDR3 length equals 21 residues. Germline-derived CDR1 and CDR2 are GTSNPN and SVGIG (reference sequence). Unmatched junction bases numbered 23, after V lost 3 bases and J lost 4 bases.

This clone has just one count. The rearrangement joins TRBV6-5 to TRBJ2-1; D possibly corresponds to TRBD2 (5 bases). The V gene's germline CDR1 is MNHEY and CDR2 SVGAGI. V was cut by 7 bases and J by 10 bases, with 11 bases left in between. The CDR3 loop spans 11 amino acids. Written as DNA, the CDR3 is TGTGCCAGCAACGGACTTACGGAGCAGTTCTTC. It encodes CASNGLTEQFF.

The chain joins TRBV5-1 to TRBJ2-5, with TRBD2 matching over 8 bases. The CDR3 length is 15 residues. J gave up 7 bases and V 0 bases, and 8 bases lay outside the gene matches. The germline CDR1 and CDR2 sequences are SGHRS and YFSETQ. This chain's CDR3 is CASSLGNGREGTQYF. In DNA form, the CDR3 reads TGCGCCAGCAGCTTGGGCAATGGCCGGGAGGGGACCCAGTACTTC.

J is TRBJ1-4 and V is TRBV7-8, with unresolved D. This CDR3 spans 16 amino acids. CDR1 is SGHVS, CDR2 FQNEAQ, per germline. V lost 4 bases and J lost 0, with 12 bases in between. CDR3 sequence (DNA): TGTGCCAGCAGCTCCCGTCGAGTTGCAACTAATGAAAAACTGTTTTTT. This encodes CASSSRRVATNEKLFF. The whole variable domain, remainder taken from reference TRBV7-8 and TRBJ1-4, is GAGVSQSPRYKVAKRGQDVALRCDPISGHVSLFWYQQALGQGPEFLTYFQNEAQLDKSGLPSDRFFAERPEGSVSTLKIQRTQQEDSAVYLCASSSRRVATNEKLFFGSGTQLSVL.

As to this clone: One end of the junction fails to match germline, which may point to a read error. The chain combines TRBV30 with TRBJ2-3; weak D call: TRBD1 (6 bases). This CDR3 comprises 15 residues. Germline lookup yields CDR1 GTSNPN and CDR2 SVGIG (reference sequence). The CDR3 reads CAWKELSGWTDMQYF. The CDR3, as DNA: TGTGCCTGGAAAGAACTTTCGGGGTGGACAGATATGCAGTATTTT.

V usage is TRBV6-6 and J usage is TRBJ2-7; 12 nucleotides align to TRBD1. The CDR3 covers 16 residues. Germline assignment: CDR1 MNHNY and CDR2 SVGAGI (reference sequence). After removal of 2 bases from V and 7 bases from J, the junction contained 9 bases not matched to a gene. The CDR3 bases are TGTGCCAGCAGTTACCGGAGGGGACAGGGGGCTCGAGAGCAGTACTTC. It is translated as CASSYRRGQGAREQYF.

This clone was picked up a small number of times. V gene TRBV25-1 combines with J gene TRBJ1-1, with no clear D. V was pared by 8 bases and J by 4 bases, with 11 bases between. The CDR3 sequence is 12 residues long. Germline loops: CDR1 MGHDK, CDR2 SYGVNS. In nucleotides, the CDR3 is TGTGCCAGCCTCTCGACGGGCACTGAAGCTTTCTTT. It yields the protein CASLSTGTEAFF.